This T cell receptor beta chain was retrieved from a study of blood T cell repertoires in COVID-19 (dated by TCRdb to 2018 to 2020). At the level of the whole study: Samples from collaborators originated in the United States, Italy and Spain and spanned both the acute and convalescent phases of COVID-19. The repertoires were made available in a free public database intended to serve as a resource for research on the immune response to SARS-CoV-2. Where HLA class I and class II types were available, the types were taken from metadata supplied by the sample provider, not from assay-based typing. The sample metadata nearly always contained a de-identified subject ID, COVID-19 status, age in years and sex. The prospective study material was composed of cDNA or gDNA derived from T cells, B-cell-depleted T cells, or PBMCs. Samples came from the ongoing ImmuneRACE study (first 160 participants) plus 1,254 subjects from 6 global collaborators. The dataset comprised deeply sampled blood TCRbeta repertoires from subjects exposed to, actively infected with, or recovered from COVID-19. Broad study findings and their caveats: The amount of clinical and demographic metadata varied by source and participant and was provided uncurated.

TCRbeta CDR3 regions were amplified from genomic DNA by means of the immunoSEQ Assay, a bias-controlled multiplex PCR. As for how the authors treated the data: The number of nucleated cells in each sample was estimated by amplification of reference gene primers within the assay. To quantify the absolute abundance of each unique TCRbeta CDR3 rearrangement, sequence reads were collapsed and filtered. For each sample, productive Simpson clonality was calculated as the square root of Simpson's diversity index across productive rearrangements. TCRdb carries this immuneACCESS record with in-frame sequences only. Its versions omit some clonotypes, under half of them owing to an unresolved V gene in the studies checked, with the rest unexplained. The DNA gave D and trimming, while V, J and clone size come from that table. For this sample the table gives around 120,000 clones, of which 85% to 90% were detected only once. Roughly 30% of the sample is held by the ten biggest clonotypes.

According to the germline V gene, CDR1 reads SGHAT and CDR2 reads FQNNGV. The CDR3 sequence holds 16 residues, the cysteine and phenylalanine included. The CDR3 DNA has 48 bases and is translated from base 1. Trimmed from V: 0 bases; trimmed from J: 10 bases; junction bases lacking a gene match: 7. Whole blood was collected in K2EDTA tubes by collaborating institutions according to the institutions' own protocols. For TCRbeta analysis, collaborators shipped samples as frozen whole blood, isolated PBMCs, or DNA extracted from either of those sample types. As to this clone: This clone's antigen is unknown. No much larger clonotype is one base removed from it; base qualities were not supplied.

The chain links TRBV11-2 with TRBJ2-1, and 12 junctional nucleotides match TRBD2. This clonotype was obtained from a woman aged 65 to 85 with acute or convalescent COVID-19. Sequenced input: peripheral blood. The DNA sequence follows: TGTGCCAGCAGCTTAGAAGGACTAGCGGGGAGAAGCGAGCAGTTCTTC. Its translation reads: CASSLEGLAGRSEQFF.